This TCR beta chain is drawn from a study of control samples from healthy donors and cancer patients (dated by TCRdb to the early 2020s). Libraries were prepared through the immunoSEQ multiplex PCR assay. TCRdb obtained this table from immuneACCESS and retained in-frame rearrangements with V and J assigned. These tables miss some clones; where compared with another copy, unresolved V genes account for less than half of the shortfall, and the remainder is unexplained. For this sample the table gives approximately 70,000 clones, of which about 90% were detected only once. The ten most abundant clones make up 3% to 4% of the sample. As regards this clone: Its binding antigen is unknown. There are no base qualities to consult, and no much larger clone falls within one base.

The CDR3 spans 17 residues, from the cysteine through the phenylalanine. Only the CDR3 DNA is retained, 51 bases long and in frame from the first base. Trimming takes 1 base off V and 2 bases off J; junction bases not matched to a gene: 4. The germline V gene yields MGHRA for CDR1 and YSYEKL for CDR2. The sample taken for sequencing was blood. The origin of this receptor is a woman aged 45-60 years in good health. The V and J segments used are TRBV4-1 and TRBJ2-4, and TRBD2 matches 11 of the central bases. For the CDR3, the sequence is CASSQGLAGGTKNIQYF. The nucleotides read TGCGCCAGCAGCCAAGGTCTAGCGGGGGGAACCAAAAACATTCAGTACTTC.